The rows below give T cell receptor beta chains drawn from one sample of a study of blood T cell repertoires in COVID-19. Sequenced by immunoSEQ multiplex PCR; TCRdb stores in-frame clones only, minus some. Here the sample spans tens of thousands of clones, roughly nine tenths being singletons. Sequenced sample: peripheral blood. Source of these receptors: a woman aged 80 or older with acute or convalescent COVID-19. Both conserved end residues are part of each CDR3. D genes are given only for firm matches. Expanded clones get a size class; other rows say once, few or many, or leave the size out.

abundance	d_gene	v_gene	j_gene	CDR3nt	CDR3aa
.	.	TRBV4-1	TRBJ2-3	TGCGCCAGCAGGGGGCAGGGGAGAGATACGCAGTATTTT	CASRGQGRDTQYF
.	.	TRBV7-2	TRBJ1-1	TGTGCCAGCAGCCCTAACCCGGCAGGTCGGCTCACTGAAGCTTTCTTT	CASSPNPAGRLTEAFF
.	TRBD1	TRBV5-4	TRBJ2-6	TGTGCCAGCACCACCGGGACAGGGTCCTCTGGGGCCAACGTCCTGACTTTC	CASTTGTGSSGANVLTF
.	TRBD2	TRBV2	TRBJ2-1	TGTGCCAGCAAGGCTAGCGGGGGGTACAATGAGCAGTTCTTC	CASKASGGYNEQFF
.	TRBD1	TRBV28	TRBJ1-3	TGTGCCAGCAGCCATAACAGGGGCGGAAACACCATATATTTT	CASSHNRGGNTIYF
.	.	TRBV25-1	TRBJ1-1	TGTGCCAGCAGTGTGGCCAGGCTGAACACTGAAGCTTTCTTT	CASSVARLNTEAFF
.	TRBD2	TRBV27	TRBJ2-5	TGTGCCAGCAGTTCACTAGCGGTTCAAGAGACCCAGTACTTC	CASSSLAVQETQYF
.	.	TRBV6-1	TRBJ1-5	TGTGCCAGCAGTGATAGCGGGGGTGGGTGGCAGCCCCAGCATTTT	CASSDSGGGWQPQHF
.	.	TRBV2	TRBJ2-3	TGTGCCAGCAATTCGTGGGGCTACCCCTCCAGCACAGATACGCAGTATTTT	CASNSWGYPSSTDTQYF
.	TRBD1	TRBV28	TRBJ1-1	TGTGCCATCTCAAAATCAGGGGGTGGTTTCACTGAAGCTTTCTTT	CAISKSGGGFTEAFF
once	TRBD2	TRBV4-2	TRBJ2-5	TGTGCCAGCAGCGCTAGCGGGGAAGGGGAGACCCAGTACTTC	CASSASGEGETQYF
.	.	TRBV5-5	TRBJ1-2	TGTGCCAGCAGCCCGGATGGACAGACCCGTTATGGCTACACCTTC	CASSPDGQTRYGYTF